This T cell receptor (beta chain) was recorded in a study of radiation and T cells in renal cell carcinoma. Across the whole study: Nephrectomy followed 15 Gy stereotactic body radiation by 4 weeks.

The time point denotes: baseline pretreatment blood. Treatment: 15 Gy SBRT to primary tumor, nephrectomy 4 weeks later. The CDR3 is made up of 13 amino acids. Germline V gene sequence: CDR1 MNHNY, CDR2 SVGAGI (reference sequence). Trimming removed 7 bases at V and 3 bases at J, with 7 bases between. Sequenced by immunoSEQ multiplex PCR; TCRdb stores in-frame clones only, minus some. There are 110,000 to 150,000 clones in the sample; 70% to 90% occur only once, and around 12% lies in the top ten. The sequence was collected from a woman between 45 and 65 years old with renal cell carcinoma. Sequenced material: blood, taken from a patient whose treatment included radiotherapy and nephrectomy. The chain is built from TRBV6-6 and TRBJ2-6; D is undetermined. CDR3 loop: CASKVFGANVLTF. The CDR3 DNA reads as TGTGCCAGCAAGGTTTTTGGGGCCAACGTCCTGACTTTC.